This TCR beta chain emerged from a study of cytomegalovirus exposure and HLA in healthy donors (dated by TCRdb to about 2017). Regarding the complete study: In an earlier analysis of some 550 of the donors, 250 to 350 Gb of sequence data and just under 120 million unique TCR beta sequences from some 170 million T cells were reported. To predict cytomegalovirus infection status, the study brought together high-throughput TCR immunosequencing, statistical association of individual TCRs with disease status, and machine learning. Approximately 300 gigabases of sequencing data and approximately 80 million unique TCR sequences were included in an early release covering over 600 HLA-typed donors. Using immunosequencing, the study profiled T cell repertoires from 666 subjects and related those repertoires to cytomegalovirus serostatus. In the later analysis, no new phenotypic data were used to find candidate immune exposures; instead, reliance was placed on TCR beta sequences and their occurrence across donors. Among about 410 genotyped donors of the cohort, an average of around 250,000 unique TCR beta nucleotide sequences was sequenced per donor, of which approximately 19% were non-productive. Class I and class II HLA loci were covered by the typing at four-digit resolution. To study patterns of TCR occurrence, a later analysis re-analyzed previously published TCR beta repertoires from 500 to 850 donors and added high-resolution HLA genotyping. Four to six DR-DQ haplotypes were handled as single units for association and clustering, since linkage in the cohort was strong. In addition to the first cohort of 666 subjects, a separate validation cohort of 120 different subjects was used. The number of donors typed differed by locus, with about 629-640 for A, B, C, DRB1 and DQB1, roughly 520 for DQA1, nearly 610 for DPA1, and 400 to 490 for DPB1. Of the roughly 410 genotyped donors, 80% to 90% were placed in the genetic ancestry cluster associated with self-reported Caucasian donors. An earlier analysis of some 600 of the donors applied high-throughput TCR beta sequencing to assess whether each TCR beta V gene segment acted as functional or pseudogenic. Donor age, sex, ethnicity and CMV serostatus were collected together with the repertoire data. Every discovery cohort repertoire had been produced on one sequencing platform. The study aimed to test whether signatures of past pathogen exposure could be identified by cataloging public T cell receptors. A later genetic analysis used genome-wide SNP genotypes for about three fifths of the 666 donors, treating that subset as a discovery cohort. The study at large found these results: Most TCR sequences were observed very rarely across donors, whereas some public TCRs were present in many individuals. HLA typing was unavailable for some donors at each locus, so association tests used only the typed subset. A later genetic analysis reported fewer N-insertions in productive TCRs among donors in an Asian-associated ancestry cluster than the approximately 670-donor mean. In a later analysis, most CMV-associated TCR beta chains were found to appear HLA-restricted, with HLA associations seemingly driven largely by CMV exposure. A further reported finding was that TCR beta sequences accurately predicted the HLA-A and HLA-B alleles for most subjects in the first cohort. A later analysis found that HLA-associated TCR beta chains were more clonally expanded and had lower generation probabilities than equally common non-associated chains. A later analysis found that TCR association rates varied across HLA loci, with DRB1 alleles showing the most associated TCRs and HLA-C alleles the fewest. Roughly uniform sequencing depth across donors was assumed in presence/absence analyses, although this assumption may not hold. According to the authors, the approach could potentially be generalized to other disease states and immunological phenotypes. When HLA alleles, especially DR and DQ, strongly co-occurred, attributing TCR associations to individual alleles was difficult. In this cohort, only TCR beta chains were sequenced, and detectable features were limited by the absence of alpha or paired-chain data. At a false discovery rate of 0.05, a later analysis linked around 17,000 TCR beta sequences to specific HLA alleles. The 87-base-pair reads could not distinguish some IMGT-functional V segments, including TRBV6-2 and TRBV6-3, so those segments were excluded. A cluster of highly shared sequence variants was judged likely to represent a technical artifact of the sequencing pipeline. In both the original and validation cohorts, the classifier was reported to diagnose cytomegalovirus status with high specificity and sensitivity. The study gave a list of 150 to 200 TCR beta chains associated with cytomegalovirus. Correlated functional status among segregating V segments might be attributable to linkage disequilibrium, but an unknown experimental factor could not be ruled out. Because counts were too low, roughly 18 rarely observed V segments, including chromosome 9 orphons, were left out of the earlier analysis of a few hundred of the donors. Several of the top co-occurrence clusters appeared to be linked to parvovirus B19, influenza, CMV and Epstein-Barr virus, according to a later analysis. An association between a missense DCLRE1C variant and V-gene and J-gene trimming of TCR beta chains was found in a later genetic analysis and replicated in an independent cohort. In vitro tests confirmed that three of the cytomegalovirus-associated TCR beta chains recognize cytomegalovirus antigens. The only immune exposure information available for the cohort was CMV serostatus. An earlier analysis of around 540 of the donors showed that most TCR beta V segments appeared in productive rearrangements either about 87% or about 30% of the time, which broadly matched IMGT annotations.

The junction shows trimming of 5 bases on V and 7 bases on J, and the gene matches do not reach 0 bases of it. There are 12 amino acids in the CDR3, from cysteine to phenylalanine inclusive. Only CDR3 DNA remains: 36 bases, in frame from the first base. CDR1 and CDR2 are read off the germline V gene as MNHEY and SVGAGI. In total, roughly 670 healthy bone marrow donors made up the cohort. At the time of sampling, all cohort members were nominally healthy, though unrecorded immune exposures were likely present. The donor tested CMV seronegative and was one of the 352 seronegative cohort members. A peripheral blood sample was provided by each donor, and peripheral blood mononuclear cells were used for TCR beta sequencing. Genomic DNA extraction from the blood cell samples was performed with the Qiagen DNeasy Blood Extraction Kit. Remarks on this clone: No cognate antigen has been identified for it. Per-nucleotide qualities are absent, and no much larger clonotype sits a single base away.

Libraries were constructed by the immunoSEQ multiplex PCR assay. The multiplex PCR relied on a mix of 60 forward primers for TCR Vbeta segments and 13 reverse primers for TCR Jbeta segments. The CDR3 region of rearranged TCR beta genes was amplified from genomic DNA with a multiplex PCR assay. The Illumina HiSeq System was used to sequence the amplified TCR beta libraries as 87-base-pair reads. The paper's processing steps were these. In a later analysis, tens of millions of unique TCR beta chains were counted across the 500 to 700 repertoires, and roughly 10 million of these chains were shared by at least two donors. Raw reads were error-corrected and collapsed into unique sequences by a nearest-neighbor algorithm in which closely related sequences were merged to remove PCR and sequencing errors. CDR3 sequences were aligned to IMGT reference sequences to assign V, D and J gene segments. For a sequence to be retained, a match of at least six nucleotides was required to both a V gene segment and a J gene segment. Rearrangements were classified as productive when the CDR3 lacked stop codons and remained in frame with V and J, and all other rearrangements were classified as non-productive. CDR3 was defined according to IMGT convention as the region running from the second conserved V-encoded cysteine to the conserved J-encoded phenylalanine. The earlier analysis of about 500 of the donors excluded sequences that lacked an unambiguous match to a single V gene segment. An earlier analysis of a few hundred of the donors called V segments functional above 56.7% productive rearrangements and segregating when the between-donor standard deviation exceeded 5%. A statistical classification framework was built to diagnose cytomegalovirus status from the catalog of TCR beta chain sequences. In a later analysis, V and J genes were assigned by comparing TCR nucleotide sequences against IMGT/GENE-DB human TR gene sequences. A later analysis assigned CDR3 sequences and most-parsimonious VDJ recombination scenarios with the TCRdist pipeline. In a later analysis, each TCR beta chain was defined by its CDR3 amino acid sequence together with its V-gene family, and reads without a unique V-gene family were excluded. A later analysis removed 500 to 650 highly shared, low-generation-probability nucleotide sequences to deal with suspected cross-contamination and a sequencing artifact. In a later analysis, a clonal expansion index was calculated for each public chain from normalized within-repertoire ranks of inferred template counts. Generation probabilities in a later analysis came from a VDJ recombination model fitted to out-of-frame rearrangements, and those results were checked against IGoR. A later analysis scored TCR-TCR, TCR-HLA and TCR-CMV co-occurrence with hypergeometric tests, applying a repertoire-size bias correction to TCR pairs. False discovery rates were estimated in a later analysis by permuting HLA or CMV assignments 20 times. A later analysis grouped co-occurring TCRs with DBSCAN, adding TCRdist sequence similarity when clustering within HLA-allele-positive subsets. Repertoires with fewer than 30,000 or more than 120,000 public chains, plus five repertoires with anomalous nucleotide sharing, were excluded from co-occurrence clustering. TCRdb re-hosts the immuneACCESS table, in-frame sequences only. Its copies lack some clones; in the studies checked, an unresolved V gene accounts for under half of them, and the cause for the rest is not known. That table gives V, J and clone size, and the DNA gave D and trimming. The sample table holds approximately 44,000 clones, of which 65% to 85% were seen once. 2.7% of the sample is held by the ten biggest clonotypes.

The source material was PBMCs. This receptor chain uses TRBV6-5 and TRBJ1-4; 8 central bases correspond to TRBD1. This TCR was sampled from a man aged 50 or older in good health and CMV-seronegative. The DNA sequence is as follows: TGTGCCAGCAGTACAGGGGGTGAAAAACTGTTTTTT. The encoded protein is CASSTGGEKLFF.